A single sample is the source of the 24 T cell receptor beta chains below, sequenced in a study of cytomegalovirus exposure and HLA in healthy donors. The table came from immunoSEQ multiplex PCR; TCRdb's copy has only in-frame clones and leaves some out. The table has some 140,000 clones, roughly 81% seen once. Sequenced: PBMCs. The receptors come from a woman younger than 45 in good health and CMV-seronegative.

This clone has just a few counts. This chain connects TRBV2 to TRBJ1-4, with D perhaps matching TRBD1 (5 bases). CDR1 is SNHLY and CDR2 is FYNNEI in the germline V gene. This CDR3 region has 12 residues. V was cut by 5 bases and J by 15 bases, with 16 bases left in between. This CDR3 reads CASSYYLQALFF. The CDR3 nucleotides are TGTGCCAGCAGTTACTACCTACAGGCCTTGTTTTTT. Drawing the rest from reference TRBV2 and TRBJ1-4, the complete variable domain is EPEVTQTPSHQVTQMGQEVILRCVPISNHLYFYWYRQILGQKVEFLVSFYNNEISEKSEIFDDQFSVERPDGSNFTLKIRSTKLEDSAMYFCASSYYLQALFFGSGTQLSVL.

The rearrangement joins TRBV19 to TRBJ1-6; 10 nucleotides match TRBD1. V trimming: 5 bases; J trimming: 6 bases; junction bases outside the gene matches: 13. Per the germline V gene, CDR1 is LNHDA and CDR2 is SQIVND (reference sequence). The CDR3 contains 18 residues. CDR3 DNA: TGTGCCAGTAGTGCCCCGACCATTGGACAGGGGGGTAATTCACCCCTCCACTTT. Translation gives CASSAPTIGQGGNSPLHF.

The chain's CDR3 is CASSRDSLLIGELFF. The CDR3 bases are TGTGCCAGCAGTAGGGACAGCCTCTTAATAGGGGAGCTGTTTTTT. The chain has TRBV6-5 and TRBJ2-2, with 7 bases identical to TRBD1. The CDR3 has 15 amino acids. J gave up 8 bases and V 5 bases, and 11 bases lay outside the gene matches. Germline V CDR1 and CDR2: MNHEY, SVGAGI.

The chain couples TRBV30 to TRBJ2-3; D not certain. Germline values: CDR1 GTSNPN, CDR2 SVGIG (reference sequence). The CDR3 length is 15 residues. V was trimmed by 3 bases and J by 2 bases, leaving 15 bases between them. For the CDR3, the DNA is TGTGCCTGGAGGTCGCGAGAATCCTACACAGATACGCAGTATTTT. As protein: CAWRSRESYTDTQYF.

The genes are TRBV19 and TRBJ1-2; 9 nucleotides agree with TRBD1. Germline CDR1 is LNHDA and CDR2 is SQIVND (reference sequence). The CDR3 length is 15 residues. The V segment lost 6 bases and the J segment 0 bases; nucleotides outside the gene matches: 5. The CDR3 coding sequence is TGTGCCAGTAGCTTCGGGACAGGGACTAACTATGGCTACACCTTC. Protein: CASSFGTGTNYGYTF.

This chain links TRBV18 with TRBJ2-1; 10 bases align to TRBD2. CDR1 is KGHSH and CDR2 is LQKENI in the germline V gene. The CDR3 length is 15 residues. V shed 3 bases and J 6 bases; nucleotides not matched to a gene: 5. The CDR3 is CASSPVLAGINEQFF. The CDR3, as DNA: TGTGCCAGCTCACCGGTACTAGCGGGGATCAATGAGCAGTTCTTC.

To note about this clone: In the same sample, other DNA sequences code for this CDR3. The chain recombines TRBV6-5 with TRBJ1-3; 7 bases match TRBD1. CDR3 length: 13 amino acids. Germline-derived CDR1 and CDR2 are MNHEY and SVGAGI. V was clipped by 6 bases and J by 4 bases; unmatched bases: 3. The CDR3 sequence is CASRRTGGNTIYF. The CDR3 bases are TGTGCCAGCAGGCGGACAGGCGGAAACACCATATATTTT.

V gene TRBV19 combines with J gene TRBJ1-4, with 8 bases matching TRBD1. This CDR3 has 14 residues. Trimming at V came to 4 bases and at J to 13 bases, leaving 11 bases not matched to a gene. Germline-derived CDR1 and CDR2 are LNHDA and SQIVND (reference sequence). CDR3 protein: CASSTRTGFGILFF. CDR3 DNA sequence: TGTGCCAGTAGTACCCGGACAGGGTTTGGAATACTGTTTTTT.

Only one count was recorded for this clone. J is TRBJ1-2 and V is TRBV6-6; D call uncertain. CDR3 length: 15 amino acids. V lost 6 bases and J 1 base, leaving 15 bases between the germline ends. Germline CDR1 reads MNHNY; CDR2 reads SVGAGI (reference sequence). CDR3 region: CASRPPARDNYGYTF. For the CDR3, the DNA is TGTGCCAGCAGACCGCCCGCGAGGGATAACTATGGCTACACCTTC.

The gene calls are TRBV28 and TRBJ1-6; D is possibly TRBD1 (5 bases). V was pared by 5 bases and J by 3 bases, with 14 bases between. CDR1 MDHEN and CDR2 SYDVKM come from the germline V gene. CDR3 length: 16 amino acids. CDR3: CASSAPRAVYNSPLHF. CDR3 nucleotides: TGTGCCAGCAGTGCCCCCAGGGCGGTCTATAATTCACCCCTCCACTTT.

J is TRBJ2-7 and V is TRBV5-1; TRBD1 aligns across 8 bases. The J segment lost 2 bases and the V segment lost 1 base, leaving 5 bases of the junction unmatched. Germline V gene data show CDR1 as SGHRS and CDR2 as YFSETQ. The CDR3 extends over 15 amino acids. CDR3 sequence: CASSLQGAVTYEQYF. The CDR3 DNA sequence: TGCGCCAGCAGCTTGCAGGGGGCCGTCACCTACGAGCAGTACTTC.

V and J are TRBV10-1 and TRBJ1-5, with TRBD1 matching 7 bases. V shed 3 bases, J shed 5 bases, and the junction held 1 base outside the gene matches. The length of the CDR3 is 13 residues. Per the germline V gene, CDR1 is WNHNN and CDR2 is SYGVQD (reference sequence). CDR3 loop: CASSETGDQPQHF. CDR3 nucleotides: TGCGCCAGCAGTGAAACAGGGGATCAGCCCCAGCATTTT.

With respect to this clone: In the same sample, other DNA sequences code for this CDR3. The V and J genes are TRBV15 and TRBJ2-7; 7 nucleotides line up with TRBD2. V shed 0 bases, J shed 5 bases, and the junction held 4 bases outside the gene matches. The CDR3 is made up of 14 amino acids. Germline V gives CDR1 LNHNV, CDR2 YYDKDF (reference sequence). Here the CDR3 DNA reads TGTGCCACCAGCAGAGATCGAGCGGGGAACGAGCAGTACTTC. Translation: CATSRDRAGNEQYF.

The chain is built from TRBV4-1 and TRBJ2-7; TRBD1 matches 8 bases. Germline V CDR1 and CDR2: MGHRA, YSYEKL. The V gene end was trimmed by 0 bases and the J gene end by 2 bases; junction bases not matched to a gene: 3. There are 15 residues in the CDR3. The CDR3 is CASSQEDRDTYEQYF. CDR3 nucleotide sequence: TGCGCCAGCAGCCAAGAGGACAGGGATACCTACGAGCAGTACTTC.

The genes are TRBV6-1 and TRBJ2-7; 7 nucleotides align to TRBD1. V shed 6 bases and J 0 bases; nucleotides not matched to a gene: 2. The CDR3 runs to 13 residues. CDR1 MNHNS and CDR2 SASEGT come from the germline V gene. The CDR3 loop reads CASRAGGSYEQYF. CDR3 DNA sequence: TGTGCCAGCAGAGCAGGGGGCTCCTACGAGCAGTACTTC.

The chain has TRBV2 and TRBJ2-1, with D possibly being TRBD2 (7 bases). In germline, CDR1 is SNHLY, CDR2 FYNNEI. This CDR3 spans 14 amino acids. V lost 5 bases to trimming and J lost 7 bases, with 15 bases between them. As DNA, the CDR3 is TGTGCCAGCAGTAGGGGGGGCCGAGGTAATGAGCAGTTCTTC. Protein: CASSRGGRGNEQFF.

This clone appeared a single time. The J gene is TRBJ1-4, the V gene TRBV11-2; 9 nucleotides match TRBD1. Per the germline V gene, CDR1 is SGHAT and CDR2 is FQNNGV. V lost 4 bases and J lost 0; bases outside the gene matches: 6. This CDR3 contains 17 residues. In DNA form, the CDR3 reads TGTGCCAGCAGCTCGAGGACAGGGGACCCAACTAATGAAAAACTGTTTTTT. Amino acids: CASSSRTGDPTNEKLFF.

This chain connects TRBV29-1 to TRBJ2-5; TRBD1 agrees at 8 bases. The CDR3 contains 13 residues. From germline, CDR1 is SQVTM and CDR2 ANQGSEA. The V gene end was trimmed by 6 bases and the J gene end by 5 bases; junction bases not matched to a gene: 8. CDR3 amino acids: CSVRQGFVETQYF. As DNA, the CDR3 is TGCAGCGTACGACAGGGGTTTGTGGAGACCCAGTACTTC.

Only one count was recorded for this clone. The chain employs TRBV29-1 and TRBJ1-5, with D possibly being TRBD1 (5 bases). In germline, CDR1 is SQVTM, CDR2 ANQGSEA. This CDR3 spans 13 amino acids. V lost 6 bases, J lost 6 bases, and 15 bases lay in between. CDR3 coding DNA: TGCAGCGTGAAAGAAGACAGTATTCAGCCCCAGCATTTT. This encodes CSVKEDSIQPQHF.

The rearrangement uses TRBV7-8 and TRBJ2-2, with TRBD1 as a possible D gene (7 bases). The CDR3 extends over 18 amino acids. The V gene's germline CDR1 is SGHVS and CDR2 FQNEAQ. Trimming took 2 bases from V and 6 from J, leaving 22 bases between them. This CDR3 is CASSLLPSNRGGPGELFF. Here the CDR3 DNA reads TGTGCCAGCAGCTTATTACCGTCCAACAGGGGAGGCCCCGGGGAGCTGTTTTTT.

CDR3 amino acids: CASSSPSLRSNSYEQYF. The CDR3 DNA sequence: TGTGCCAGCAGCTCCCCCAGCCTCAGGTCGAACTCCTACGAGCAGTACTTC. V usage is TRBV7-9 and J usage is TRBJ2-7; D not certain. The ends were cut back, 4 bases at V and 0 bases at J, with 19 bases in the middle. There are 17 residues in the CDR3. Germline V lookup: CDR1 SEHNR, CDR2 FQNEAQ (reference sequence).

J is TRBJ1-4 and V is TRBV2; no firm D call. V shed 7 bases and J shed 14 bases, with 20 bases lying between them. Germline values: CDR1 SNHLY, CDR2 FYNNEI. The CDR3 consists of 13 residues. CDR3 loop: CASIGKPGGVLFF. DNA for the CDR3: TGTGCCAGCATCGGGAAACCGGGTGGCGTGCTGTTTTTT.

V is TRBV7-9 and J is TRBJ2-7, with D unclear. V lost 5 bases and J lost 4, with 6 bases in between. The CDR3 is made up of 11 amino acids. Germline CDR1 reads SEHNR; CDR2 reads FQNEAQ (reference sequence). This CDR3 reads CASSVRYEQYF. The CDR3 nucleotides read TGTGCCAGCAGCGTGCGGTACGAGCAGTACTTC.

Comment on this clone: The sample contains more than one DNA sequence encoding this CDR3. The DNA for the CDR3 is TGTGCTAGTGGAAGGGGTACCGGGGAGCTGTTTTTT. It translates to CASGRGTGELFF. The gene calls are TRBV12-5 and TRBJ2-2, with D possibly TRBD1 on 5 matching bases. V was clipped by 6 bases and J by 5 bases, with 7 bases between them. The CDR3 has 12 residues. The germline CDR1 and CDR2 sequences are LGHNT and FRNRAP.